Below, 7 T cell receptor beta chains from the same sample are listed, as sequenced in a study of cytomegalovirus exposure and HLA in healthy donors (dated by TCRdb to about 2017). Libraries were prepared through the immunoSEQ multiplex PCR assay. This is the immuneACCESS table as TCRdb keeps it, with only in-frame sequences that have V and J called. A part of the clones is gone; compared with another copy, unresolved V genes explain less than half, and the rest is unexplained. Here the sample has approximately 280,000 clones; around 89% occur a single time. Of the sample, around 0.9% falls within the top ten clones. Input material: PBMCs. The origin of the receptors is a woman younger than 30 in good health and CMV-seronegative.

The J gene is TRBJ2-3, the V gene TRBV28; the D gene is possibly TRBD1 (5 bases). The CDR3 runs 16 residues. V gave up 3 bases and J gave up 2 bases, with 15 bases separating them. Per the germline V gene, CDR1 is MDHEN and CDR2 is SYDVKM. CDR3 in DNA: TGTGCCAGCAGTTTGGGTGGCAGGGCAACCACAGATACGCAGTATTTT. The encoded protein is CASSLGGRATTDTQYF.

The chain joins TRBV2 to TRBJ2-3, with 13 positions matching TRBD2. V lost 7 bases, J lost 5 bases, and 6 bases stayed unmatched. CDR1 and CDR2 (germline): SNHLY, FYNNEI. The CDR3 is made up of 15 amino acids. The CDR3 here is CASTGLAGTIDTQYF. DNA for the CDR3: TGTGCCAGCACGGGACTAGCGGGAACGATAGATACGCAGTATTTT.

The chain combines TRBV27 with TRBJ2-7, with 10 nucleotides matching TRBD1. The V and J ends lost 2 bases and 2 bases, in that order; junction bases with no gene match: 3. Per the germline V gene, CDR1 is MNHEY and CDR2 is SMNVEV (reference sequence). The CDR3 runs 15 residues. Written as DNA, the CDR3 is TGTGCCAGCAGTTTAAGCGGGACAGGGGCCTACGAGCAGTACTTC. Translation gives CASSLSGTGAYEQYF.

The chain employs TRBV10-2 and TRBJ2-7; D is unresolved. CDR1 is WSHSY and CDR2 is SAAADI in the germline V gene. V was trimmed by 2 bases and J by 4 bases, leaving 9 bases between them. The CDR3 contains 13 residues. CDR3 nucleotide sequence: TGCGCCAGCAGTGAGCCCGAGGTATACGAGCAGTACTTC. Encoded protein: CASSEPEVYEQYF.

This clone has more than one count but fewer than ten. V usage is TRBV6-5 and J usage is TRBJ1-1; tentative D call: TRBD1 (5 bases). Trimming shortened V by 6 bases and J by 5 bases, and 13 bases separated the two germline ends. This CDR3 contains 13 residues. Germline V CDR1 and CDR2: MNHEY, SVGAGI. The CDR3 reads CASSLTGTTEAFF. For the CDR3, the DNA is TGTGCCAGCAGCTTAACCGGGACTACTGAAGCTTTCTTT.

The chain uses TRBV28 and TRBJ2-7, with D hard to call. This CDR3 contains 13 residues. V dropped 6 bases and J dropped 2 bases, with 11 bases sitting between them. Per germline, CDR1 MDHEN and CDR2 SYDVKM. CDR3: CASRTVQTYEQYF. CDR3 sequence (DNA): TGTGCCAGCAGGACTGTACAAACCTACGAGCAGTACTTC.

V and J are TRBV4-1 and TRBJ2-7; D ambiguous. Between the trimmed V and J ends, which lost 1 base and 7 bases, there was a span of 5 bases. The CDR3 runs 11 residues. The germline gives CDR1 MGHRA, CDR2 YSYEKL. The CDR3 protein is CASSQGREQYF. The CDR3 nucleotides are TGCGCCAGCAGCCAAGGGCGGGAGCAGTACTTC.